Below, 18 T cell receptor beta chains from the same sample are listed, as sequenced in a study of blood T cell repertoires in COVID-19. TCRdb's table, derived via immunoSEQ multiplex PCR, lists solely in-frame clones and lacks some. The table shows 85,000 to 110,000 clones, with about 92% occurring only once. The sequenced material came from peripheral blood. These receptors were taken from a woman older than 75 in a cohort sampled during active COVID-19.

This rearrangement joins TRBV10-2 to TRBJ2-1; 8 positions match TRBD1. Germline lookup yields CDR1 WSHSY and CDR2 SAAADI. Trimming removed 6 bases from V and 5 bases from J; junction bases left unmatched: 9. The CDR3 covers 15 residues. The CDR3, as DNA: TGCGCCAGCAGCATTGACAGGGGATGGAACAATGAGCAGTTCTTC. This codes for CASSIDRGWNNEQFF.

CDR3 amino acids: CASSVSAQEFYEQYF. The DNA of the CDR3 is TGTGCCAGCAGCGTAAGCGCCCAAGAATTCTACGAGCAGTACTTC. This chain uses TRBV9 with TRBJ2-7; no definite D call. The ends were cut back, 1 base at V and 3 bases at J, with 14 bases in the middle. Germline CDR1 is SGDLS and CDR2 is YYNGEE. The CDR3 consists of 15 residues.

The gene calls are TRBV15 and TRBJ1-1; 7 bases agree with TRBD1. Losses at the gene ends were 3 bases for V and 11 bases for J; bases not matched to a gene: 6. This CDR3 has 12 residues. The germline V gene encodes CDR1 LNHNV and CDR2 YYDKDF (reference sequence). CDR3 protein: CATSSRQGTAFF. CDR3 bases: TGTGCCACCAGCAGTCGACAGGGAACGGCTTTCTTT.

This clone was detected only a few times. V usage is TRBV10-3 and J usage is TRBJ1-1; tentative D call: TRBD1 (6 bases). Germline V gives CDR1 ENHRY, CDR2 SYGVKD. The CDR3 loop spans 14 amino acids. The V gene lost 4 bases and the J gene lost 1 base, with 10 bases spanning the gap. The CDR3 nucleotides are TGTGCCATCAGTGGACAGGTGGGGAACACTGAAGCTTTCTTT. Protein product: CAISGQVGNTEAFF.

The rearrangement links TRBV28 to TRBJ1-5; 9 nucleotides align to TRBD1. The CDR3 sequence is 13 residues long. CDR1 is MDHEN, CDR2 SYDVKM, per germline. J was trimmed by 6 bases and V by 7 bases; bases with no gene match: 4. In DNA form, the CDR3 reads TGTGCCAGCAAGACAGGGGGTACTCAGCCCCAGCATTTT. It translates to CASKTGGTQPQHF.

V and J are TRBV19 and TRBJ1-2; no firm D call. V shed 1 base and J shed 4 bases, with 7 bases lying between them. CDR3 length equals 13 residues. Per the germline V gene, CDR1 is LNHDA and CDR2 is SQIVND (reference sequence). The CDR3 here is CASSIGVSYGYTF. The CDR3, as DNA: TGTGCCAGTAGTATAGGTGTGAGCTATGGCTACACCTTC.

The chain recombines TRBV5-5 with TRBJ1-5; D might be TRBD1 (5 bases). With 1 base removed from V and 6 bases from J, the gap between germline ends came to 11 bases. The V gene's germline CDR1 is SGHKS and CDR2 YYEKEE (reference sequence). The CDR3 contains 14 residues. The CDR3: CASSLWQGGQPQHF. The CDR3 DNA reads TGTGCCAGCAGCTTGTGGCAGGGAGGTCAGCCCCAGCATTTT.

V is TRBV5-5 and J is TRBJ2-7; TRBD1 or TRBD2 may be the D gene (6 bases each). The CDR3 runs to 15 residues. Per germline, CDR1 SGHKS and CDR2 YYEKEE (reference sequence). Trimming removed 4 bases at V and 6 bases at J, with 20 bases between. CDR3 residues: CASSLGAGLLSEQYF. The CDR3 nucleotides are TGTGCCAGCAGCCTGGGGGCGGGGCTCCTCTCCGAGCAGTACTTC.

The rearrangement links TRBV4-2 to TRBJ1-2, with a possible D match to TRBD1 (5 bases). Germline CDR1 reads LGHNA; CDR2 reads YNFKEQ. The CDR3 sequence is 16 residues long. Trimming cost V 0 bases and J 0 bases, with 11 bases left between them. The CDR3 reads CASSQELTAPNYGYTF. DNA of the CDR3: TGTGCCAGCAGCCAAGAGTTGACAGCCCCTAACTATGGCTACACCTTC.

This clone has a single count. The chain joins TRBV7-9 to TRBJ2-3; 7 bases are a match to TRBD2. Germline V gene data show CDR1 as SEHNR and CDR2 as FQNEAQ (reference sequence). CDR3 size: 18 residues. The trim removed 0 bases at V and 0 bases at J, leaving 9 bases unmatched. CDR3 nucleotide sequence: TGTGCCAGCAGCTTAGCGCGAGCTAGCGGCACTAGCACAGATACGCAGTATTTT. Its protein is CASSLARASGTSTDTQYF.

The chain is built from TRBV28 and TRBJ1-2; D ambiguous. Per the germline V gene, CDR1 is MDHEN and CDR2 is SYDVKM. The CDR3 has 13 residues. V shed 4 bases and J shed 4 bases, with 10 bases lying between them. CDR3 in amino acids: CASSWGESYGYTF. The CDR3, as DNA: TGTGCCAGCAGTTGGGGAGAATCCTATGGCTACACCTTC.

The sample holds many counts of this clone. The chain combines TRBV24-1 with TRBJ2-2; 8 bases are shared with TRBD2. The CDR3 has 18 amino acids. The junction had 5 bases not matched to a gene; V was cut back by 0 bases and J by 0 bases. CDR1 KGHDR and CDR2 SFDVKD come from the germline V gene. The CDR3 loop reads CATSDLAIAGPNTGELFF. CDR3 DNA sequence: TGTGCCACCAGTGATTTGGCAATAGCGGGGCCGAACACCGGGGAGCTGTTTTTT.

V is TRBV5-4 and J is TRBJ2-2; possible D gene TRBD2, 5 bases. CDR1 is SGHNT, CDR2 YYREEE, per germline (reference sequence). This CDR3 comprises 15 residues. V shed 10 bases and J shed 0 bases, with 16 bases lying between them. This CDR3 is CASWSGSTNTGELFF. Written as DNA, the CDR3 is TGTGCCTCGTGGTCGGGGAGTACGAACACCGGGGAGCTGTTTTTT.

V is TRBV3-1 (or the pseudogene TRBV3-2) and J is TRBJ2-3; 11 positions agree with TRBD2. Germline values: CDR1 LGHDT, CDR2 YNNKEL (reference sequence). The V gene end was trimmed by 0 bases and the J gene end by 6 bases; junction bases not matched to a gene: 2. This CDR3 has 15 amino acids. This CDR3 is CASSQEGLAVDTQYF. CDR3 in DNA: TGTGCCAGCAGCCAAGAGGGACTAGCGGTTGATACGCAGTATTTT.

The chain couples TRBV27 to TRBJ1-2; 9 positions agree with TRBD1. The germline CDR1 and CDR2 sequences are MNHEY and SMNVEV (reference sequence). After removal of 2 bases from V and 3 bases from J, the junction contained 4 bases not matched to a gene. The CDR3 runs to 15 residues. The CDR3 loop is CASSLAGQGDYGYTF. The CDR3 nucleotides read TGTGCCAGCAGTTTAGCGGGACAGGGTGACTATGGCTACACCTTC.

The chain joins TRBV5-6 to TRBJ1-1; D might be TRBD1 (6 bases). CDR3 length equals 13 residues. V lost 0 bases and J 9 bases, leaving 12 bases between the germline ends. Germline V gene lookup returns CDR1 SGHDT and CDR2 YYEEEE. CDR3 region: CASSLVGQGKAFF. The CDR3 DNA sequence: TGTGCCAGCAGCTTGGTAGGCCAGGGGAAAGCTTTCTTT.

V is TRBV6-6 and J is TRBJ1-6; D ambiguous. Per germline, CDR1 MNHNY and CDR2 SVGAGI (reference sequence). V was trimmed by 6 bases and J by 6 bases, leaving 15 bases between them. The CDR3 has 15 residues. In DNA, the CDR3 is TGTGCCAGCAGGGAACGAATCGAGGGTAATTCACCCCTCCACTTT. It translates to CASRERIEGNSPLHF.

This chain uses TRBV6-5 with TRBJ1-5; D uncertain. The CDR3 loop spans 15 amino acids. Germline V gene data show CDR1 as MNHEY and CDR2 as SVGAGI. The V end lost 0 bases, the J end lost 7 bases, and 13 bases lay between the germline ends. CDR3 sequence: CASSYSISGGQPQHF. DNA of the CDR3: TGTGCCAGCAGTTACTCGATTAGTGGCGGCCAGCCCCAGCATTTT.